This T cell receptor beta chain was identified during a study of cytomegalovirus exposure and HLA in healthy donors. Study findings and constraints: Exclusion applied to some V segments, including TRBV6-2 and TRBV6-3, as they were indistinguishable.

Germline V gene lookup returns CDR1 MNHEY and CDR2 SMNVEV (reference sequence). This CDR3 has 14 residues. Amplification used 60 Vbeta primers and 13 Jbeta primers. Clones were read by immunoSEQ multiplex PCR, and TCRdb kept only the in-frame ones, dropping some. The sample yields around 140,000 clones, roughly 66% seen once. On this clone itself: The antigen is undetermined. Germline and junction disagree at one end, which may indicate a read error.

This chain connects TRBV27 to TRBJ2-4, with D perhaps assigned TRBD1 or TRBD2 (5 bases each). The specimen was PBMCs. The receptor's source is a woman in her sixties in good health and CMV-seronegative. The CDR3 DNA follows: TGTGCCAGTAGTTTATCGGGGCAGGGAAACATTCAGTACTTC. This gives the protein CASSLSGQGNIQYF.